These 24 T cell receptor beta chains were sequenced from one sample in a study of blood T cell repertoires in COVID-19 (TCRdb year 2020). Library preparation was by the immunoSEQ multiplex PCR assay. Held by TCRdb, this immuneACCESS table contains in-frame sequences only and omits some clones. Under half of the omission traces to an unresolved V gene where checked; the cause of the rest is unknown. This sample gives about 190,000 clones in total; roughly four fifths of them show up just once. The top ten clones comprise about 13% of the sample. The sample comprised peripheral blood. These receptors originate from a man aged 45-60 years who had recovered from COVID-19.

The CDR3, as DNA: TGTGCCAGCAGTTTGCCATGGGGGGGGTTGAGCTCCTACGAGCAGTACTTC. This sequence encodes CASSLPWGGLSSYEQYF. The chain links TRBV28 to TRBJ2-7; 7 nucleotides agree with TRBD2. After removal of 3 bases from V and 0 bases from J, the junction contained 11 bases not matched to a gene. The germline V gene has CDR1 MDHEN and CDR2 SYDVKM. This CDR3 is 17 amino acids long.

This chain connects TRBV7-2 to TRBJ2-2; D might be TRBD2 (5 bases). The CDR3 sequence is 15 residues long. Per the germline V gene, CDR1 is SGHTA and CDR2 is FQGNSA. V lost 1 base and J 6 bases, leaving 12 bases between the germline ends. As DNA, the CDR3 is TGTGCCAGCAGCTTAGAGGTCACTAGGTCCGGGGAGCTGTTTTTT. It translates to CASSLEVTRSGELFF.

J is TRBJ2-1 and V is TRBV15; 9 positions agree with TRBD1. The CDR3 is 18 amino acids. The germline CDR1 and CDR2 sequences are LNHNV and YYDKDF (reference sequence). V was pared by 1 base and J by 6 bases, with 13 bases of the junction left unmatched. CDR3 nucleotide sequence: TGTGCCACCAGCAGAGGGCTGGGGACAGGGTTATTTCGCAATGAGCAGTTCTTC. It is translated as CATSRGLGTGLFRNEQFF.

This CDR3 is CASTRGDNEELFF. The CDR3 nucleotides are TGCGCCAGCACCCGGGGGGACAATGAGGAACTGTTTTTT. The chain joins TRBV5-1 to TRBJ1-4; D might be TRBD1 (6 bases). The germline V and J ends were trimmed by 6 bases and 12 bases, with 18 bases remaining between them. Germline loops: CDR1 SGHRS, CDR2 YFSETQ. This CDR3 comprises 13 residues.

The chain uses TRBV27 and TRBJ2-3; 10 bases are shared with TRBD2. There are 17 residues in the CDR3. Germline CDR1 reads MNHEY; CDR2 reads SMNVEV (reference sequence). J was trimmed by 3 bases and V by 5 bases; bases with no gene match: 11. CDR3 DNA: TGTGCCAGCAGTACCCGATTTTTAGCGGGAGGTACAGATACGCAGTATTTT. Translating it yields CASSTRFLAGGTDTQYF.

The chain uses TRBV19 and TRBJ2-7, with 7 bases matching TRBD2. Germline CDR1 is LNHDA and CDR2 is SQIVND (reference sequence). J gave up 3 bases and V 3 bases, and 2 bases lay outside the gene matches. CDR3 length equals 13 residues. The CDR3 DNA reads TGTGCCAGTAGTATGGAGCGGGGCTACGAGCAGTACTTC. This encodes CASSMERGYEQYF.

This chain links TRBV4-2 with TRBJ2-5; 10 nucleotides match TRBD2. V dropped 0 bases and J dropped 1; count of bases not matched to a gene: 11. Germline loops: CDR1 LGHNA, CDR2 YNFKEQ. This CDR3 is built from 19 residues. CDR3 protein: CASSQELASGSAPQETQYF. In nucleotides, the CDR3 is TGTGCCAGCAGCCAAGAGTTGGCTAGCGGGAGCGCTCCCCAAGAGACCCAGTACTTC.

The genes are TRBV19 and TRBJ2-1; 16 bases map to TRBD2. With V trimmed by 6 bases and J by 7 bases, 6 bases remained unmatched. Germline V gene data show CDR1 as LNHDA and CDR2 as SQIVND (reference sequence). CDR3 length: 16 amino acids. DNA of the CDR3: TGTGCCAGTAGGGGACTAGCGGGAGGGCCTGTAAATGAGCAGTTCTTC. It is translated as CASRGLAGGPVNEQFF.

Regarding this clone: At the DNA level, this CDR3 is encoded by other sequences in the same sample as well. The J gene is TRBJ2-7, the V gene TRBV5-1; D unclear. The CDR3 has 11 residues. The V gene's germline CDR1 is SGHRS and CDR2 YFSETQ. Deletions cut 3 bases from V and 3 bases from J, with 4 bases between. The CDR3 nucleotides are TGCGCCAGCAGCTCCAACTACGAGCAGTACTTC. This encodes CASSSNYEQYF.

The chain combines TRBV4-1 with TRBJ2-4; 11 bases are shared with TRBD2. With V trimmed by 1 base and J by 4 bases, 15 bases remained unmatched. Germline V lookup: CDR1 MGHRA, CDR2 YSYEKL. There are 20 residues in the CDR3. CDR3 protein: CASSQAPRIPGLAEKNIQYF. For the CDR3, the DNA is TGCGCCAGCAGCCAAGCTCCTCGAATTCCGGGACTAGCGGAAAAAAACATTCAGTACTTC.

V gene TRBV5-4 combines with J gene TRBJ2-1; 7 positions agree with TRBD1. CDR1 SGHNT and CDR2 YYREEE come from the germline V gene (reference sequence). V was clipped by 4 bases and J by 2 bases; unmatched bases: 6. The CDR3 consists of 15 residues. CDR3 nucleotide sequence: TGTGCCAGCAGCACCTCCGGGACAGCCTACAATGAGCAGTTCTTC. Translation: CASSTSGTAYNEQFF.

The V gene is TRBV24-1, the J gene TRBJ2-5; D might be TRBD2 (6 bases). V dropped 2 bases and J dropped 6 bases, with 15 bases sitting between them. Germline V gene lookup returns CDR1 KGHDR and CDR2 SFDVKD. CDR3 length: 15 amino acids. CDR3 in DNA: TGTGCCACCAGTGATTACGGGAGCGACGGGAAGACCCAGTACTTC. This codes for CATSDYGSDGKTQYF.

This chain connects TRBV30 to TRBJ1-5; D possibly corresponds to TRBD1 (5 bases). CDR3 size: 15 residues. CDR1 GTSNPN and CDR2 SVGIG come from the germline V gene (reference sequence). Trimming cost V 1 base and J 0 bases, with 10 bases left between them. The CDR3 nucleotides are TGTGCCTGGAGTGGGGGCCGGAGTAGCAATCAGCCCCAGCATTTT. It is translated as CAWSGGRSSNQPQHF.

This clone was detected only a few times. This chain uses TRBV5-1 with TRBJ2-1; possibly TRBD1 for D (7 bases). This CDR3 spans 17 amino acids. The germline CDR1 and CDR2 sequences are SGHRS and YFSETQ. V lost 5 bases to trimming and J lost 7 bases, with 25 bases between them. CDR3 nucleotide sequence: TGCGCCAGCAGAAAGGAGGGCAGGGGGGTTTCTTTGAATGAGCAGTTCTTC. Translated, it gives CASRKEGRGVSLNEQFF.

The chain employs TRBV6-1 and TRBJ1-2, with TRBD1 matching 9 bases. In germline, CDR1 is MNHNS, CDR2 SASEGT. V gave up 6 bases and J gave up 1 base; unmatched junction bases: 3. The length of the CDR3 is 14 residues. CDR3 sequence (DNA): TGTGCCAGCAGCCCGGACAGGGGTAACTATGGCTACACCTTC. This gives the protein CASSPDRGNYGYTF.

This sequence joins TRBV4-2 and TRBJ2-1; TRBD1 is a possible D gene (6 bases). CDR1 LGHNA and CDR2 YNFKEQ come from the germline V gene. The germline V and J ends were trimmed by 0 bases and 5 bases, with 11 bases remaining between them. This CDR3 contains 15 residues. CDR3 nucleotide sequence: TGTGCCAGCAGCCAAGATGGGACAACAGACAATGAGCAGTTCTTC. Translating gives CASSQDGTTDNEQFF.

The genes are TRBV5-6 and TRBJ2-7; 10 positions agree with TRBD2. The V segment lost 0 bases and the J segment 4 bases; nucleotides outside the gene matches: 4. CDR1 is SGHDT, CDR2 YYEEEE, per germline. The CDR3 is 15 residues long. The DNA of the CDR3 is TGTGCCAGCAGCTTGGTGCGTAGCGGGGGGTACGAGCAGTACTTC. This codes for CASSLVRSGGYEQYF.

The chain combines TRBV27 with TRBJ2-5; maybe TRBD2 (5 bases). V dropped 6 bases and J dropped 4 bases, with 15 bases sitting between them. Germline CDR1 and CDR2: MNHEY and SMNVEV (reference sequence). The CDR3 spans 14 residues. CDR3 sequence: CASSDTVGRETQYF. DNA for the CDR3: TGTGCCAGCAGCGACACGGTAGGGAGAGAGACCCAGTACTTC.

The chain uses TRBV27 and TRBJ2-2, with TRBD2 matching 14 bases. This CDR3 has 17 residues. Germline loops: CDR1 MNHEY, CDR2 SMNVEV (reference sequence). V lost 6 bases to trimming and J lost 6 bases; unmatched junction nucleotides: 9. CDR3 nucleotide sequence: TGTGCCAGCAGCCGAATGGGACTAGCGGGAGTTGCCGGGGAGCTGTTTTTT. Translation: CASSRMGLAGVAGELFF.

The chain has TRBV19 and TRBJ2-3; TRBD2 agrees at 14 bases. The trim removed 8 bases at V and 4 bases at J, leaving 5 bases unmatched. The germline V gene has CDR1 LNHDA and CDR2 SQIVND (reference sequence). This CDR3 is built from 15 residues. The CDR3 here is CASSGTSGSADTQYF. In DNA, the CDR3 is TGTGCCAGTTCGGGGACTAGCGGGAGCGCAGATACGCAGTATTTT.

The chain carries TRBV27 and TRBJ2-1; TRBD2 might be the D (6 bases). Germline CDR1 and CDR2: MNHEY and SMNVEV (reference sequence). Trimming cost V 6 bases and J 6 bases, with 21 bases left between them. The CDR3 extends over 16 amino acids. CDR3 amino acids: CASRKLGTGEGNEQFF. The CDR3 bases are TGTGCCAGCAGAAAACTAGGGACGGGAGAGGGCAATGAGCAGTTCTTC.

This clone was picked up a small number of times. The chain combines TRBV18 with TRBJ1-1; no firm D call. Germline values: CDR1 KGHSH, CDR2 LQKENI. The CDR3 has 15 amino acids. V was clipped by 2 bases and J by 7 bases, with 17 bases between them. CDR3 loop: CASSPLSLWAVEAFF. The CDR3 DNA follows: TGTGCCAGCTCACCATTATCGTTGTGGGCAGTTGAAGCTTTCTTT. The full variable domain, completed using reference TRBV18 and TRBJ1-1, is NAGVMQNPRHLVRRRGQEARLRCSPMKGHSHVYWYRQLPEEGLKFMVYLQKENIIDESGMPKERFSAEFPKEGPSILRIQQVVRGDSAAYFCASSPLSLWAVEAFFGQGTRLTVV.

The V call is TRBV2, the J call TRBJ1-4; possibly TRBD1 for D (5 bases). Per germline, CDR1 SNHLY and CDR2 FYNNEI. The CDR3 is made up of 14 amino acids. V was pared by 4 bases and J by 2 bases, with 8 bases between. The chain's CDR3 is CASSVGGTNEKLFF. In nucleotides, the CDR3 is TGTGCCAGCAGTGTCGGGGGTACTAATGAAAAACTGTTTTTT.

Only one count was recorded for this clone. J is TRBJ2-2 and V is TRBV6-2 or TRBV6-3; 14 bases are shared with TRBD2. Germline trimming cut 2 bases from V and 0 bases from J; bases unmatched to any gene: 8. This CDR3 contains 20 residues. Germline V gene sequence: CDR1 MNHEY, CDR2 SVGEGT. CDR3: CASSYPPGLAGETNTGELFF. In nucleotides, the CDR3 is TGTGCCAGCAGTTACCCACCGGGACTAGCGGGAGAAACGAACACCGGGGAGCTGTTTTTT.